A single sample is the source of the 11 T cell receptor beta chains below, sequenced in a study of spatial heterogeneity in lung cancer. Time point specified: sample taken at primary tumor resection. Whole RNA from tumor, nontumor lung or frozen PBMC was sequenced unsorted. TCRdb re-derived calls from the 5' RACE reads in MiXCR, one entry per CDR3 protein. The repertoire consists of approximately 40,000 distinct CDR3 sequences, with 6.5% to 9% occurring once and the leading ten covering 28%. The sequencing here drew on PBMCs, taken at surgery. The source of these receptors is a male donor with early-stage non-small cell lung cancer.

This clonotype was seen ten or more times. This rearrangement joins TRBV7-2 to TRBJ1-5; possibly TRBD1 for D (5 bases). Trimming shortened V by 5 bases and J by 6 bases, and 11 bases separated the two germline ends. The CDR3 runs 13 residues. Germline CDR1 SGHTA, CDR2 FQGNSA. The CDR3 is CASSSREVQPQHF. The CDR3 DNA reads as TGTGCCAGCAGCAGCAGGGAGGTTCAGCCCCAGCATTTT.

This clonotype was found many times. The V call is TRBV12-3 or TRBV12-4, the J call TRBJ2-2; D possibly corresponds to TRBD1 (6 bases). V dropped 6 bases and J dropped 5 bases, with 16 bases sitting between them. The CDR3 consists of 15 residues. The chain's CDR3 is CASSPPGTWTGELFF. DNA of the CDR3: TGTGCCAGCAGCCCCCCCGGGACATGGACCGGGGAGCTGTTTTTT.

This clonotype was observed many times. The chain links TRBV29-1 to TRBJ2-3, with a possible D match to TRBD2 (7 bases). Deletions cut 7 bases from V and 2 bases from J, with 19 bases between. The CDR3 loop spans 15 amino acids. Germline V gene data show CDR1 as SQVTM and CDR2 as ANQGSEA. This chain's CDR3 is CSANQGGGPTDTQYF. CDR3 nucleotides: TGCAGCGCCAACCAAGGGGGGGGCCCCACAGATACGCAGTATTTT.

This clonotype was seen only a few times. Here the CDR3 reads CASSSRQGGNTEAFF. The CDR3 coding sequence is TGTGCCAGCAGCTCGCGACAGGGGGGGAACACTGAAGCTTTCTTT. The rearrangement uses TRBV13 and TRBJ1-1; 9 bases align to TRBD1. J lost 1 base, V lost 4 bases, and 4 bases had no gene match. CDR1 and CDR2 from the germline V gene are PRHDT and FYEKMQ (reference sequence). The CDR3 contains 15 residues. Based on the CDR3 plus reference TRBV13 and TRBJ1-1, the full variable domain is AAGVIQSPRHLIKEKRETATLKCYPIPRHDTVYWYQQGPGQDPQFLISFYEKMQSDKGSIPDRFSAQQFSDYHSELNMSSLELGDSALYFCASSSRQGGNTEAFFGQGTRLTVV.

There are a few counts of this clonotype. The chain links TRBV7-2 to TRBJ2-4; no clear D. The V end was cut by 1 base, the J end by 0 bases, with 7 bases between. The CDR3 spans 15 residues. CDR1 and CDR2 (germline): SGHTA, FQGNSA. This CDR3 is CASSLERIAKNIQYF. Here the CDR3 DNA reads TGTGCCAGCAGCTTAGAACGGATAGCCAAAAACATTCAGTACTTC.

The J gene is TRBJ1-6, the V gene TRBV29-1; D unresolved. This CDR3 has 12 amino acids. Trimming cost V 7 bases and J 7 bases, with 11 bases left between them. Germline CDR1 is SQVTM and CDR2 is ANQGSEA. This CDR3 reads CSATNENSPLHF. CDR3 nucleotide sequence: TGCAGCGCAACTAACGAGAATTCACCCCTCCACTTT.

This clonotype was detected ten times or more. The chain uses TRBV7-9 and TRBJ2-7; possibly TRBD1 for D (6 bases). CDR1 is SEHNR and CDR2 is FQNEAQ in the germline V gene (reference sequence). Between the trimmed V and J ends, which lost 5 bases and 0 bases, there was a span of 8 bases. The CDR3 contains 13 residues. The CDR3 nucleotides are TGTGCCAGCAGCCAGGACAGCTCCTACGAGCAGTACGTC. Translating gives CASSQDSSYEQYV.

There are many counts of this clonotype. The CDR3 sequence is CASSQTRDTLPFEQFF. In DNA, the CDR3 is TGTGCCAGCAGCCAAACCCGAGACACCCTCCCCTTTGAGCAGTTCTTC. The chain joins TRBV6-1 to TRBJ2-1; D unclear. Between the trimmed V and J ends, which lost 6 bases and 9 bases, there was a span of 24 bases. Germline V gene lookup returns CDR1 MNHNS and CDR2 SASEGT. The length of the CDR3 is 16 residues.

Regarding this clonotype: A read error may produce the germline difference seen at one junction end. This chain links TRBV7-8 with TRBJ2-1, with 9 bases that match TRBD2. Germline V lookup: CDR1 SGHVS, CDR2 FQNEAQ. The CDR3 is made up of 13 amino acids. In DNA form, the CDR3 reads TGTGTCAGCAGCCTAGCGGGATACAATGAGCAGTTCTTC. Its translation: CVSSLAGYNEQFF.

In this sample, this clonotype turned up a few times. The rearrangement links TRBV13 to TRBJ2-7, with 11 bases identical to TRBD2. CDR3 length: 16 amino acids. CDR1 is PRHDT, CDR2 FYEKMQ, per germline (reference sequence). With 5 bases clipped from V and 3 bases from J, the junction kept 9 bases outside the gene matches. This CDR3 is CASSRLGTSGHYEQYV. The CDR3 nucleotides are TGTGCCAGCAGCCGATTGGGGACTAGCGGACACTACGAGCAGTACGTC.

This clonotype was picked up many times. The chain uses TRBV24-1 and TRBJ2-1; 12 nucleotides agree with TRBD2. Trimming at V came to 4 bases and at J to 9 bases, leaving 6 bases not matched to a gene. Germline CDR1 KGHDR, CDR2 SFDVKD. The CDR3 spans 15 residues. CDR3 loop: CATSDSTSGSSEQFF. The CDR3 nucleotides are TGTGCCACCAGTGACTCGACTAGCGGGAGTTCTGAGCAGTTCTTC.